This T cell receptor (beta chain) was retrieved from a study of shared clonotypes between healthy human individuals (dated by TCRdb to 2020 to 2021). Concerning the study at large: The cohort included a few men and a couple of women between 18 and 49 years of age. Per donor, three plates each were used for CD4 naive and CD4 memory, two for CD8 naive, and one for CD8 memory. The study deeply sequenced blood TCR repertoires of about five healthy adults to estimate repertoire size and the extent of clonotype sharing between individuals. To increase sequencing depth and limit assay-specific biases, TCR repertoire library preparation and sequencing were carried out by different laboratories using diverse techniques. Per donor, leukapheresis produced somewhere between about 0.94 and 9 billion PBMCs.

On the study overall, not on this receptor specifically: Naive subsets generally had larger estimated clonotype richness than memory subsets. Pairwise subsampling led to the expectation that sequencing depth would affect the degree of clonotype sharing among donors. Sharing across four donors was observed for 4.5% to 6.5% of naive CD4, less than 4% of naive CD8, about 2.3% of memory CD4, and over 0.3% of memory CD8 clonotypes. Compared with non-shared clonotypes, clonotypes shared by all four sorted-subset donors had higher generation probabilities. Only blood was sampled, and tissue TCR repertoires likely differ from those in blood. The small number of donors limited the genetic and exposure-history diversity represented. Even with the large sequencing depth, rarefaction of the sorted-subset datasets indicated that sequencing was incomplete.

TCR CDR3 regions were amplified from genomic DNA by multiplex PCR using the deep immunoSEQ assay. Genomic DNA extracted from each cell subset was distributed evenly over all wells of several immunoSEQ 96-well plates, and each plate served as one replicate. For sorted subsets, each replicate PCR was loaded with roughly 190 ng genomic DNA, equivalent to some 31,000 T cell genomes. Purified libraries were quantified with a Qubit 3.0 fluorometer, sized on a Bioanalyzer 2100, and re-quantified with the KAPA Library Quantification kit. Each immunoSEQ 96-well plate was sequenced on its own single-read 150-cycle Illumina NextSeq 550 flow cell. The paper's data handling went like this. Because the immunoSEQ output included only junctional sequences and no quality scores, the filtering could not be the same as the filtering used for full-length reads. Sequences were annotated with PyIR, a Python wrapper for IgBLAST v1.9, and V/J genes and CDR3 were assigned using IMGT germline references. Reads were removed for weak V/J assignments (E-value above 1e-6), missing CDR3, stop codons, out-of-frame junctions, or ambiguous translated residues. V3J clonotypes were defined as sequences sharing an identical inferred V gene, J gene, and CDR3 amino acid sequence. The percentage overlap between two repertoires was calculated by dividing the number of shared unique clonotypes by the size of the smaller repertoire. RTK rarefaction, the Chao1 estimator, and Recon v2.1 estimates of unobserved clonotypes were used to assess repertoire richness. OLGA was used to compute generation probabilities for all TCRbeta clonotypes that the gDNA method yielded from several donors. TCRdb holds this immuneACCESS table with in-frame rearrangements only. Some clones are missing; in checked studies, unresolved V genes explain under half, and the rest has no known cause. The DNA was the basis for D and trimming; V, J and clone size are from that table. A total of about 1.9 million clones appear in this sample, 93% of them only once. The ten largest clones take up approximately 1.6% of the sample.

As regards this clone: The clone's antigen remains unknown. No base-level quality is on record; no much larger clone is a single base apart. Distinct nucleotide sequences in the sample also encode this CDR3.

CD8 naive samples were obtained by positive selection for CCR7 among CD45RO-negative cells, yielding a CD45RA+CCR7+ population from which TemRA cells were excluded. Healthy HIV-negative adults with no recently reported acute infections or vaccinations were included as donors. All donors were Caucasian adults living in Nashville, Tennessee, USA. Blood was obtained by leukapheresis, after which PBMCs were separated by Ficoll-Histopaque density gradient centrifugation and cryopreserved in liquid nitrogen vapor phase. Purity and quantity of every magnetically sorted T cell population were checked by analytical flow cytometry. Genomic DNA was isolated from every sorted fraction and measured by UV absorbance on a Nanodrop 2000c. The CDR3 has 14 amino acids, counting the end cysteine and phenylalanine. Only the CDR3 portion is preserved as DNA: 42 bases, with reading frame beginning at the first base. Trimmed from V: 5 bases; trimmed from J: 2 bases; junction bases lacking a gene match: 4. The germline V gene (reference sequence) provides CDR1 LNHNV and CDR2 YYDKDF.

Sequenced sample: naive CD8+ T cells from PBMCs. The cell subset or site label on this specimen signifies: CD45RA+CCR7+. This clonotype was obtained from a man younger than 35 in good health. Some clones in this sample may be carry-over from other donors' samples. Recombination connected TRBV15 to TRBJ2-5, and TRBD1 aligns with 8 junction nucleotides. The DNA reads as follows: TGTGCCACCAGCGGACGGACAGGGCAAGAGACCCAGTACTTC. Protein translation: CATSGRTGQETQYF.